This T cell receptor (beta chain) was sequenced in a study of human T cells and chemical hapten exposure. TCRdb itself ran the RACE reads through MiXCR, one entry per CDR3 protein. The table shows around 71,000 distinct CDR3 sequences, with roughly 9.8% occurring only once. Time point denoted: patch test 1, 2 weeks after DPC sensitization. The treatment: therapeutic diphenylcyclopropenone sensitization with weekly scalp DPC. This CDR3 spans 16 amino acids. The trim removed 5 bases at V and 1 base at J, leaving 7 bases unmatched. Germline CDR1 reads SGHTA; CDR2 reads FQGTGA. This clonotype was seen many times.

This TCR came from a middle-aged woman with alopecia areata. Some clones in this sample may be carry-over from other donors' samples. The sample here was whole blood, taken in connection with sensitization to the hapten diphenylcyclopropenone (DPC). The J gene is TRBJ2-3, the V gene TRBV7-3; TRBD2 agrees at 9 bases. This CDR3 reads CASSPMASGGTDTQYF. The DNA of the CDR3 is TGTGCCAGCAGCCCTATGGCTAGCGGGGGCACAGATACGCAGTATTTT.